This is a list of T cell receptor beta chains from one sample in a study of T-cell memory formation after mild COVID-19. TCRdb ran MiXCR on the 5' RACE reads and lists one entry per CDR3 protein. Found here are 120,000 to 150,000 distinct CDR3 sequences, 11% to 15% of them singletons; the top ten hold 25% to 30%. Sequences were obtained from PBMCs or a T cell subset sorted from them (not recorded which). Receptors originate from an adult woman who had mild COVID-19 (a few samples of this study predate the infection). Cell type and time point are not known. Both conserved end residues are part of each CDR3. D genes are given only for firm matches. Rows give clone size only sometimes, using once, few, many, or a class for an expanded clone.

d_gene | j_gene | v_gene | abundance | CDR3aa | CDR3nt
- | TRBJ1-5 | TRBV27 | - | CASREGSSSNQPQHF | TGTGCCTCCCGGGAGGGCAGCTCTAGCAATCAGCCCCAGCATTTT
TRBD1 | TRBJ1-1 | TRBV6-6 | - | CASLERPGTGTEAFF | TGTGCCAGCCTCGAAAGACCCGGGACAGGGACTGAAGCTTTCTTT
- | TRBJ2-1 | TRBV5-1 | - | CASSPLGGDYNEQFF | TGCGCCAGCAGCCCGTTGGGGGGCGATTACAATGAGCAGTTCTTC
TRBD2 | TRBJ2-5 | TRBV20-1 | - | CSARVAGGVETQYF | TGCAGTGCTAGAGTAGCGGGAGGAGTGGAGACCCAGTACTTC
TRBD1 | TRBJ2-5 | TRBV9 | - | CASSVAAGQGAETQYF | TGTGCCAGCAGCGTAGCGGCGGGACAGGGGGCAGAGACCCAGTACTTC
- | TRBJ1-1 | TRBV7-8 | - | CASSLVEGVFLGEETTEAFF | TGTGCCAGCAGCTTAGTGGAGGGAGTGTTTCTCGGTGAAGAAACAACTGAAGCTTTCTTT
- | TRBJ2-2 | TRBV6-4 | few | CASSDSGGNTGELFF | TGTGCCAGCAGTGACTCGGGGGGGAACACCGGGGAGCTGTTTTTT
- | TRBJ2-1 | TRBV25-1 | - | CASSELKRMAPGCF | TGTGCCAGCAGTGAACTCAAGCGGATGGCCCCCGGGTGCTTC
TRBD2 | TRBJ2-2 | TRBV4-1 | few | CASSLPGGRDTGELFF | TGCGCCAGCAGCCTTCCGGGAGGACGGGACACCGGGGAGCTGTTTTTT
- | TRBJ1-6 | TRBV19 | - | CASKREGLWNSPLHF | TGTGCCAGTAAACGGGAGGGGTTGTGGAATTCACCCCTCCACTTT
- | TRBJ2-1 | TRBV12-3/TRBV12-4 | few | CASRYSGTFMFYNEQFF | TGTGCCAGCAGGTATTCCGGGACTTTCATGTTCTACAATGAGCAGTTCTTC
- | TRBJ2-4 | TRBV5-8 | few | CASSLSGRNIQYF | TGTGCCAGCAGCTTGTCAGGGAGAAACATTCAGTACTTC
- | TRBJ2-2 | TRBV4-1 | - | CASSHPTAVNTGELFF | TGCGCCAGCAGCCACCCCACCGCAGTAAACACCGGGGAGCTGTTTTTT
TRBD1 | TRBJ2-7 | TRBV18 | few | CASSRGQGGDEQYF | TGTGCCAGCTCTCGTGGACAGGGCGGCGACGAGCAGTACTTC
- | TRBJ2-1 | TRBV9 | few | CASSVYDYNEQFF | TGTGCCAGCAGCGTATACGACTACAATGAGCAGTTCTTC
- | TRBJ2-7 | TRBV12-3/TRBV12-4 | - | CASSLMRGSPYYEQYF | TGTGCCAGCAGTTTAATGCGGGGCAGCCCCTACTACGAGCAGTACTTC
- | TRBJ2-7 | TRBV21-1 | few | CASRNRGASSYEQYF | TGTGCCAGCAGGAACCGCGGGGCCAGCTCCTACGAGCAGTACTTC
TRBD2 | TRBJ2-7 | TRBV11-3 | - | CASSPRSGRASHEQYF | TGTGCCAGCAGCCCTCGTAGCGGGAGGGCCTCCCACGAGCAGTACTTC
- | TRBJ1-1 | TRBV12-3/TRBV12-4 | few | CASSLVPLVGEDFF | TGTGCCAGCAGTTTAGTCCCCTTAGTAGGAGAAGATTTCTTT
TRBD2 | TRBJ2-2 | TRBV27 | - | CASRRGGRYTGELFF | TGTGCCAGCAGGCGGGGGGGCCGGTATACCGGGGAGCTGTTTTTT
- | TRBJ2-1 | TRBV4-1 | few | CASSPGLVPNNEQFF | TGCGCCAGCAGCCCGGGTTTGGTGCCAAACAATGAGCAGTTCTTC
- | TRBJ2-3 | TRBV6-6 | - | CASSYYRTADEDTQYF | TGTGCCAGCAGTTACTATCGGACCGCGGATGAAGATACGCAGTATTTT
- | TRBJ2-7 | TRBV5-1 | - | CASSSPGQGPYEQYF | TGCGCCAGCAGTTCTCCGGGACAAGGACCCTACGAGCAGTACTTC
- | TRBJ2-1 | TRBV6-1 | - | CASSGGIISYNEQFF | TGTGCCAGCAGTGGGGGGATCATAAGCTACAATGAGCAGTTCTTC
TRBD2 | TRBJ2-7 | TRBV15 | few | CATSRDQAGGSEQYF | TGTGCCACCAGCAGAGATCAAGCGGGGGGCAGCGAGCAGTACTTC
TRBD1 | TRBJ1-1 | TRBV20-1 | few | CSATEGQGFPTEAFF | TGCAGTGCTACGGAGGGACAGGGGTTTCCCACTGAAGCTTTCTTT
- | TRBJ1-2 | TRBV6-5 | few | CASSYSEGDYGYTF | TGTGCCAGCAGTTACTCGGAGGGAGACTATGGCTACACCTTC
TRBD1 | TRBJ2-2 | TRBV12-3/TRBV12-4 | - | CASRILDRGLAGELFF | TGTGCCAGCAGGATACTTGACAGGGGGCTCGCCGGGGAGCTGTTTTTT
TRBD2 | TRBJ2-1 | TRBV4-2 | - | CASSHTSGMRDEQFF | TGTGCCAGCAGCCACACTAGCGGGATGAGGGATGAGCAGTTCTTC
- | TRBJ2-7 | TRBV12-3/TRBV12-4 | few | CASSFMGAEGEQYF | TGTGCCAGCAGTTTCATGGGGGCTGAGGGCGAGCAGTACTTC
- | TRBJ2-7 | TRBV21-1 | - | CASSLQSRDRVDEQYF | TGTGCCAGCAGCCTCCAGTCCCGGGACAGGGTCGACGAGCAGTACTTC
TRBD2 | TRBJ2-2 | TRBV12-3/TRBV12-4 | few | CASSPSGGQGTGELFF | TGTGCCAGCAGCCCTAGCGGGGGGCAGGGTACCGGGGAGCTGTTTTTT
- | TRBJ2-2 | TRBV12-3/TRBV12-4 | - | CAMNTLAGELFF | TGTGCCATGAATACCCTGGCGGGGGAGCTGTTTTTT
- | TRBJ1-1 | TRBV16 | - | CASSQTLNTEAFF | TGTGCCAGCAGCCAAACCTTGAACACTGAAGCTTTCTTT
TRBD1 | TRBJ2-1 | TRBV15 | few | CATSDDSTGAYNEQFF | TGTGCCACCAGCGATGACTCGACAGGGGCATACAATGAGCAGTTCTTC
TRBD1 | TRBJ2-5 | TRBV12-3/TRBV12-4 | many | CASSDGDSFQETQYF | TGTGCCAGCAGTGATGGGGACAGTTTCCAAGAGACCCAGTACTTC
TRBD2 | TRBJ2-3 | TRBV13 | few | CASSRGASGRSTDTQYF | TGTGCCAGCAGCCGAGGGGCTAGCGGGAGAAGCACAGATACGCAGTATTTT
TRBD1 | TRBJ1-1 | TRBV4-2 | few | CASSRRDRVEMNTEAFF | TGTGCCAGCAGCCGCCGGGACAGGGTGGAAATGAACACTGAAGCTTTCTTT
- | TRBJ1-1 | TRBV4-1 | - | CASSQGPSAIPEAFF | TGCGCCAGCAGCCAAGGACCGTCGGCCATCCCTGAAGCTTTCTTT
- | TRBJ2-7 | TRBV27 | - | CASSHNLEQYF | TGTGCCAGCAGTCACAACCTCGAGCAGTACTTC
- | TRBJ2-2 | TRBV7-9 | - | CASTRASGELFF | TGTGCCAGCACCAGGGCGTCCGGGGAGCTGTTTTTT
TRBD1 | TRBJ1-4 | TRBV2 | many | CASRQGINEKLFF | TGTGCCAGCCGACAGGGTATTAATGAAAAACTGTTTTTT
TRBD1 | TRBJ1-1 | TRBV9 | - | CASSVGDRGSNTEAFF | TGTGCCAGCAGCGTAGGTGACAGGGGATCGAACACTGAAGCTTTCTTT
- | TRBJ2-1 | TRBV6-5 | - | CASSPSSEYNEQFF | TGTGCCAGCAGTCCGAGTAGTGAATACAATGAGCAGTTCTTC
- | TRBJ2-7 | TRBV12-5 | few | CASGLPRDGPTYEQYF | TGTGCTAGTGGTTTACCCCGTGACGGTCCAACCTACGAGCAGTACTTC
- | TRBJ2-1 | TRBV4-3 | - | CASSQALASDYNEQFF | TGCGCCAGCAGCCAAGCCCTAGCGTCAGACTACAATGAGCAGTTCTTC
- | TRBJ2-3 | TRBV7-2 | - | CASSAGQDTQYF | TGTGCCAGCAGCGCAGGCCAAGATACGCAGTATTTT
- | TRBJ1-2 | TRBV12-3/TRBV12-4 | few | CASRTDRSGGYTF | TGTGCCAGCAGGACTGACAGGAGTGGTGGCTACACCTTC
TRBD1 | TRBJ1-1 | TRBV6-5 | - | CASSIGTANTEAFF | TGTGCCAGCAGTATAGGGACAGCGAACACTGAAGCTTTCTTT
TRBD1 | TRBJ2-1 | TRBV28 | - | CASSFRDRGGDEQFF | TGTGCCAGCAGTTTCCGGGACAGGGGTGGTGATGAGCAGTTCTTC
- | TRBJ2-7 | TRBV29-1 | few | CSVEDRDYEQYF | TGCAGCGTTGAAGACAGGGACTACGAGCAGTACTTC
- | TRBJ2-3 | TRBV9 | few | CASSVGFTSTDTQYF | TGTGCCAGCAGCGTAGGGTTTACTAGCACAGATACGCAGTATTTT
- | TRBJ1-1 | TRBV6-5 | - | CASSYSGRGAEAFF | TGTGCCAGCAGTTACTCGGGCAGGGGCGCTGAAGCTTTCTTT
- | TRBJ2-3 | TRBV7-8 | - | CASTPWEGGITDTQYF | TGTGCCAGCACCCCCTGGGAGGGGGGGATCACAGATACGCAGTATTTT